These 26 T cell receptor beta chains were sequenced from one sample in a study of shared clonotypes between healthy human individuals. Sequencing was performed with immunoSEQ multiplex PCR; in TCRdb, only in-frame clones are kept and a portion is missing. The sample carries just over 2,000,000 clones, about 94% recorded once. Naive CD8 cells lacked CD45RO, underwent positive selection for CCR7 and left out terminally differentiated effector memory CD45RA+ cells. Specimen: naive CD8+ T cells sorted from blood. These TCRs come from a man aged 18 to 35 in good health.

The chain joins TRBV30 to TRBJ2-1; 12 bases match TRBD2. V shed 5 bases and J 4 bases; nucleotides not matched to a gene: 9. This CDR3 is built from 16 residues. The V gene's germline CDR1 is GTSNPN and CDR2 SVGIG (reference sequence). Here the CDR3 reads CAWGERLAGVYNEQFF. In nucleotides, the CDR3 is TGTGCCTGGGGGGAGCGACTAGCGGGAGTTTACAATGAGCAGTTCTTC. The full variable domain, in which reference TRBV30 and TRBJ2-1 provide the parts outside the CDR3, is SQTIHQWPATLVQPVGSPLSLECTVEGTSNPNLYWYRQAAGRGLQLLFYSVGIGQISSEVPQNLSASRPQDRQFILSSKKLLLSDSGFYLCAWGERLAGVYNEQFFGPGTRLTVL.

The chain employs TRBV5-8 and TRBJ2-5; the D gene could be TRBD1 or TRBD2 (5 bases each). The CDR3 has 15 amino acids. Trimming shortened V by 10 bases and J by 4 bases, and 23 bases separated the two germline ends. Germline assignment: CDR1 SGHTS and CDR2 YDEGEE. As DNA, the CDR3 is TGTGCCGGGGGTTTTGGCATCACCCAGGGAGAGACCCAGTACTTC. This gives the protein CAGGFGITQGETQYF.

CDR3 coding DNA: TGCGCCAGCAGCCGGGAAGAGGGGGGGTCTGATACTGAAGCTTTCTTT. Amino acid sequence: CASSREEGGSDTEAFF. V and J are TRBV4-1 and TRBJ1-1; D is possibly TRBD1 (6 bases). V was trimmed by 4 bases and J by 5 bases, leaving 20 bases between them. The CDR3 covers 16 residues. Germline loops: CDR1 MGHRA, CDR2 YSYEKL.

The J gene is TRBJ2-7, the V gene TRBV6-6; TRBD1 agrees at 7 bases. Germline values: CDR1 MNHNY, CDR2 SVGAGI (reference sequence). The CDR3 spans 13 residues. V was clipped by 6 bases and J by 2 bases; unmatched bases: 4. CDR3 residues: CASRVGQAYEQYF. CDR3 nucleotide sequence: TGTGCCAGCAGGGTCGGACAGGCCTACGAGCAGTACTTC.

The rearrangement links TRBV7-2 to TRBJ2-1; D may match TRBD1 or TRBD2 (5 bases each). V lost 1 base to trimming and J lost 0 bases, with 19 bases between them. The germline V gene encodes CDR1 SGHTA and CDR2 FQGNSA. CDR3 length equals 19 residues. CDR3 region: CASSLERGTTINSYNEQFF. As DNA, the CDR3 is TGTGCCAGCAGCTTAGAGAGGGGCACCACGATTAACTCCTACAATGAGCAGTTCTTC.

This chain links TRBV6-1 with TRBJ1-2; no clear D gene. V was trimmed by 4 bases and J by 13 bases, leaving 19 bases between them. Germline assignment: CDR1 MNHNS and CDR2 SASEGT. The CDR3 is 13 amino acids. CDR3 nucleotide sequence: TGTGCCAGCAGTGGAGATCCGGCCTCGTGGGGCACCTTC. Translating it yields CASSGDPASWGTF.

CDR3 in amino acids: CASSLLGTSGGTDTQYF. DNA of the CDR3: TGTGCCAGCAGTTTATTGGGGACTAGCGGGGGCACAGATACGCAGTATTTT. The J gene is TRBJ2-3, the V gene TRBV27, with 13 bases aligning to TRBD2. Germline values: CDR1 MNHEY, CDR2 SMNVEV (reference sequence). V lost 1 base and J lost 1; bases outside the gene matches: 2. The CDR3 consists of 17 residues.

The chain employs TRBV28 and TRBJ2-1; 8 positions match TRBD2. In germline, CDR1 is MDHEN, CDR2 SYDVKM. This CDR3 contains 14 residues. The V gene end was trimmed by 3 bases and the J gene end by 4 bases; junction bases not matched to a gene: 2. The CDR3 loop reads CASSFSSGYNEQFF. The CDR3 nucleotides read TGTGCCAGCAGTTTTTCTAGCGGGTACAATGAGCAGTTCTTC.

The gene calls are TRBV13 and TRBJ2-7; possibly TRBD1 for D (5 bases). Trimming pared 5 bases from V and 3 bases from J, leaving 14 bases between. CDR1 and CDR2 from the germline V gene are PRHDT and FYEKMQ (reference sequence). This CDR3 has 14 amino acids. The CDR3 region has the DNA TGTGCCAGCAGCACCCGACAGCAATACTACGAGCAGTACTTC. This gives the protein CASSTRQQYYEQYF.

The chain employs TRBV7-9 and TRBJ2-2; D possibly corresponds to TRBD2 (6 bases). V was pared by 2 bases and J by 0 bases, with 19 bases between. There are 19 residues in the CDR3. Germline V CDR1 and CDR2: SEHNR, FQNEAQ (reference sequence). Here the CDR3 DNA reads TGTGCCAGCAGCTTACCCCGGATTGGGCCTAGCGCGAACACCGGGGAGCTGTTTTTT. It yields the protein CASSLPRIGPSANTGELFF.

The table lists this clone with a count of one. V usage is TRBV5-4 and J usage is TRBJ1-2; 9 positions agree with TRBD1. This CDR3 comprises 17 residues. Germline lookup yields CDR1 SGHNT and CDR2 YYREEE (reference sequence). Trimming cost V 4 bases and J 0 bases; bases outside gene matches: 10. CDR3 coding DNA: TGTGCCAGCAGCGATATGACCCGGGACAGGGCTAACTATGGCTACACCTTC. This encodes CASSDMTRDRANYGYTF.

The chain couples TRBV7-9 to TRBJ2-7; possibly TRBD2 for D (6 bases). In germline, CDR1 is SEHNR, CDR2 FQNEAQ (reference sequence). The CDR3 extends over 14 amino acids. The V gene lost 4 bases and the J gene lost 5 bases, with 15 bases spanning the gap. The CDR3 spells CASSSTRTRNEQYF. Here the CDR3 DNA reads TGTGCCAGCAGCTCGACTAGGACGAGGAACGAGCAGTACTTC.

The CDR3 DNA is TGTGCCAGCAGCTTAGGCAGGGGAGAGCCCCAGCATTTT. Protein sequence: CASSLGRGEPQHF. V usage is TRBV13 and J usage is TRBJ1-5; D possibly corresponds to TRBD1 (6 bases). Looked up from germline, CDR1 is PRHDT and CDR2 is FYEKMQ (reference sequence). The CDR3 length is 13 residues. Trimming pared 0 bases from V and 8 bases from J, leaving 8 bases between.

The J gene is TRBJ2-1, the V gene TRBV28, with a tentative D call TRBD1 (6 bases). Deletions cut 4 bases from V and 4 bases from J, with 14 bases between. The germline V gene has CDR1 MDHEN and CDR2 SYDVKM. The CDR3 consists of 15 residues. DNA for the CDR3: TGTGCCAGCAGTTCCCACAGGGAAACTTACAATGAGCAGTTCTTC. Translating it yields CASSSHRETYNEQFF.

In nucleotides, the CDR3 is TGTGCCAGCAGCCCTGGAGGTTCCTCTAGCACAGATACGCAGTATTTT. It specifies CASSPGGSSSTDTQYF. The chain uses TRBV7-9 and TRBJ2-3; TRBD2 is a possible D gene (5 bases). Germline CDR1 SEHNR, CDR2 FQNEAQ (reference sequence). This CDR3 is built from 16 residues. V lost 5 bases and J 0 bases, leaving 15 bases between the germline ends.

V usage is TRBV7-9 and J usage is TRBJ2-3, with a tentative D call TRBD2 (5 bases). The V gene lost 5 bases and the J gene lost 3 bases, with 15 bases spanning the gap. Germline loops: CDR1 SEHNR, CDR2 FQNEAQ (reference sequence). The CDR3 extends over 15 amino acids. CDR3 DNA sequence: TGTGCCAGCAGCCAACACGGAGGCTCAACAGATACGCAGTATTTT. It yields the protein CASSQHGGSTDTQYF.

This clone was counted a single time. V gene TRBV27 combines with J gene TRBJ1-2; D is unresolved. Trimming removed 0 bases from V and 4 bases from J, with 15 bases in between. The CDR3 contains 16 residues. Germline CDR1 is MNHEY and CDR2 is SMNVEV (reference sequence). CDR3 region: CASSLSGIAATYGYTF. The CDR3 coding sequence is TGTGCCAGCAGTTTATCAGGGATTGCGGCTACCTATGGCTACACCTTC.

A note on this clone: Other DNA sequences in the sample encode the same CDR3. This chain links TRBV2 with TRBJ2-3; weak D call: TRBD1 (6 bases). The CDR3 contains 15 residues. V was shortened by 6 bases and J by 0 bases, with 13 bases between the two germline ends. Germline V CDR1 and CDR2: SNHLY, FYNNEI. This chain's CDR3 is CASSAGTTSTDTQYF. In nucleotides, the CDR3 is TGTGCCAGCAGCGCCGGGACAACTAGCACAGATACGCAGTATTTT.

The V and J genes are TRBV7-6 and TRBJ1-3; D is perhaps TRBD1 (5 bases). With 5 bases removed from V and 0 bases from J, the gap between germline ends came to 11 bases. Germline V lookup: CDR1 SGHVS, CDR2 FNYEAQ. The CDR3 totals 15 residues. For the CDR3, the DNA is TGTGCCAGCAGCGGGACTTCCGCCTCTGGAAACACCATATATTTT. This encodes CASSGTSASGNTIYF.

The CDR3 is CTSFRTLKKNYGYTF. CDR3 coding DNA: TGCACCAGCTTTAGGACACTAAAGAAGAACTATGGCTACACCTTC. The genes are TRBV1 and TRBJ1-2; the table gives TRBD1 as D, unverified against the DNA. TRBV1 is listed as a pseudogene. This CDR3 has 15 amino acids.

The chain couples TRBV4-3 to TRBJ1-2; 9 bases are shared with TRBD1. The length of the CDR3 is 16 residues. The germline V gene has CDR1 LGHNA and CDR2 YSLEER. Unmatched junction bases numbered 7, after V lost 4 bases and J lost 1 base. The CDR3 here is CASSPGTGLVNYGYTF. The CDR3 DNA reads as TGCGCCAGCAGCCCCGGGACAGGGCTGGTTAACTATGGCTACACCTTC.

The CDR3 protein is CASSFSAGPEQYF. DNA of the CDR3: TGTGCCAGCAGTTTTTCAGCCGGCCCCGAGCAGTACTTC. The gene calls are TRBV28 and TRBJ2-7; the D is unclear. Germline CDR1 MDHEN, CDR2 SYDVKM. V lost 3 bases to trimming and J lost 6 bases, with 12 bases between them. The CDR3 covers 13 residues.

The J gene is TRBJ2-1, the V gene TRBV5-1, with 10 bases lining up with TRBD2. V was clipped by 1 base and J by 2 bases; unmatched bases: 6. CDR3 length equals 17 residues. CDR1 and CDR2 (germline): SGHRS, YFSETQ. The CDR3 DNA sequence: TGCGCCAGCAGCTTGTCAAGCGGGGGGGCCCCCTACAATGAGCAGTTCTTC. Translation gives CASSLSSGGAPYNEQFF.

CDR3 residues: CASSWGIDTEAFF. As DNA, the CDR3 is TGTGCCAGTAGTTGGGGTATAGACACTGAAGCTTTCTTT. V is TRBV19 and J is TRBJ1-1; no clear D. The germline gives CDR1 LNHDA, CDR2 SQIVND (reference sequence). V was cut by 5 bases and J by 3 bases, with 10 bases left in between. The CDR3 runs 13 residues.

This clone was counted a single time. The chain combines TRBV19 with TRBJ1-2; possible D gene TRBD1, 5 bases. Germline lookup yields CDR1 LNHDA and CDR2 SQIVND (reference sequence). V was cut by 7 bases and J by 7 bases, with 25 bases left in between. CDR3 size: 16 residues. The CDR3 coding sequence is TGTGCCAGTACCCCTGACAGAACGTCCCCGAGGAGTGGCTACACCTTC. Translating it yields CASTPDRTSPRSGYTF.

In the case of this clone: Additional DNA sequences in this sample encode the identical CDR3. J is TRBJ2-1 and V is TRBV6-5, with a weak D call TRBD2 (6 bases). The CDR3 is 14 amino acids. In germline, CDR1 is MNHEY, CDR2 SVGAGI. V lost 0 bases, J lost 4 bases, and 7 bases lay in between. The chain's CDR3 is CASSYSEGYNEQFF. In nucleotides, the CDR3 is TGTGCCAGCAGTTACTCGGAGGGGTACAATGAGCAGTTCTTC.